One and the same sample provided the 8 T cell receptor beta chains below, sequenced in a study of blood T cell repertoires in COVID-19. The method was immunoSEQ multiplex PCR; TCRdb's version includes in-frame clones alone and lacks a portion of them. In the table there are 250,000 to 300,000 clones, 70% to 90% of which are singletons. The sample consisted of peripheral blood. The receptor set was obtained from a woman in her seventies with acute or convalescent COVID-19.

This clone has only a few counts. This chain links TRBV5-4 with TRBJ1-6; D possibly corresponds to TRBD1 (5 bases). This CDR3 has 12 residues. The V gene's germline CDR1 is SGHNT and CDR2 YYREEE (reference sequence). With 0 bases removed from V and 14 bases from J, the gap between germline ends came to 9 bases. CDR3: CASSLAGVSLHF. For the CDR3, the DNA is TGTGCCAGCAGCTTGGCGGGGGTCTCCCTCCACTTT.

The J gene is TRBJ1-5, the V gene TRBV19; D gene uncertain. Germline V gene lookup returns CDR1 LNHDA and CDR2 SQIVND (reference sequence). CDR3 size: 15 residues. V lost 6 bases and J lost 0, with 12 bases in between. CDR3 coding DNA: TGTGCCAGTAGGACCACGGGATATAGCAATCAGCCCCAGCATTTT. It encodes CASRTTGYSNQPQHF.

The chain couples TRBV5-4 to TRBJ2-2; 7 bases align to TRBD2. The junction had 7 bases not matched to a gene; V was cut back by 4 bases and J by 1 base. The germline CDR1 and CDR2 sequences are SGHNT and YYREEE (reference sequence). The CDR3 is made up of 16 amino acids. CDR3 DNA sequence: TGTGCCAGCAGCGGCGCTAGCGGCCGGAACACCGGGGAGCTGTTTTTT. Its translation is CASSGASGRNTGELFF.

The chain employs TRBV24-1 and TRBJ1-2; 10 positions agree with TRBD1. V trimming: 3 bases; J trimming: 1 base; junction bases outside the gene matches: 13. The CDR3 runs to 19 residues. Germline values: CDR1 KGHDR, CDR2 SFDVKD. CDR3 amino acids: CATSDPTGTGVDINYGYTF. CDR3 nucleotide sequence: TGTGCCACCAGTGATCCTACCGGGACAGGGGTAGATATTAACTATGGCTACACCTTC.

The chain has TRBV9 and TRBJ1-2; D call uncertain. Germline CDR1 is SGDLS and CDR2 is YYNGEE. This CDR3 comprises 11 residues. Trimming took 3 bases from V and 6 from J, leaving 6 bases between them. The CDR3 loop reads CASSAEDGYTF. The CDR3 region has the DNA TGTGCCAGCAGCGCCGAGGATGGCTACACCTTC. The full variable domain, with the rest looked up from reference TRBV9 and TRBJ1-2, is DSGVTQTPKHLITATGQRVTLRCSPRSGDLSVYWYQQSLDQGLQFLIQYYNGEERAKGNILERFSAQQFPDLHSELNLSSLELGDSALYFCASSAEDGYTFGSGTRLTVV.

The CDR3 sequence: CASRPLPRTEAFF. The CDR3 DNA sequence: TGTGCCAGCAGACCCCTACCTCGCACTGAAGCTTTCTTT. The chain couples TRBV6-5 to TRBJ1-1; D ambiguous. This CDR3 region has 13 residues. Trimming took 6 bases from V and 4 from J, leaving 12 bases between them. Germline CDR1 and CDR2: MNHEY and SVGAGI.

The rearrangement joins TRBV6-4 to TRBJ1-5; D is ambiguous. CDR3 size: 13 residues. Germline V gives CDR1 MRHNA, CDR2 SNTAGT. Trimming removed 5 bases at V and 4 bases at J, with 9 bases between. CDR3 loop: CASSQEENQPQHF. The CDR3 DNA sequence: TGTGCCAGCAGTCAAGAGGAAAATCAGCCCCAGCATTTT.

The rearrangement links TRBV4-2 to TRBJ1-5, with 10 bases identical to TRBD1. The CDR3 length is 14 residues. After removal of 4 bases from V and 5 bases from J, the junction contained 2 bases not matched to a gene. Germline V gene sequence: CDR1 LGHNA, CDR2 YNFKEQ. The CDR3 sequence: CASSLGTGDQPQHF. In nucleotides, the CDR3 is TGTGCCAGCAGCCTTGGGACAGGGGATCAGCCCCAGCATTTT.